These 5 T cell receptor beta chains came from one sample sequenced in a study of radiotherapy plus CTLA-4 blockade in lung cancer. Sequencing was performed with immunoSEQ multiplex PCR; in TCRdb, only in-frame clones are kept and a portion is missing. The sample has 35,000 or so clones, about 85% seen once. The sample consisted of peripheral blood, taken from a patient treated with radiotherapy plus ipilimumab. All receptors derive from a human donor with non-small cell lung cancer who had stable disease on radiotherapy plus ipilimumab.

This clone has a handful of counts. The J gene is TRBJ1-2, the V gene TRBV27; D is possibly TRBD1 (6 bases). Germline CDR1 MNHEY, CDR2 SMNVEV (reference sequence). This CDR3 spans 19 amino acids. The V end was cut by 0 bases, the J end by 2 bases, with 22 bases between. The CDR3 nucleotides are TGTGCCAGCAGTTTATCGGGGACGGGGTCAGGGGAACTAAACTATGGCTACACCTTC. Its protein product is CASSLSGTGSGELNYGYTF.

The chain carries TRBV2 and TRBJ1-5, with 9 bases identical to TRBD1. The trim removed 1 base at V and 0 bases at J, leaving 4 bases unmatched. The germline V gene encodes CDR1 SNHLY and CDR2 FYNNEI. The CDR3 consists of 17 residues. The DNA for the CDR3 is TGTGCCAGCAGTGAAGACAGGGGGCCAAATAGCAATCAGCCCCAGCATTTT. Translation gives CASSEDRGPNSNQPQHF.

This chain's CDR3 is CASTAQGYRSGNTIYF. For the CDR3, the DNA is TGTGCCAGCACGGCCCAGGGTTATAGATCTGGAAACACCATATATTTT. This chain joins TRBV28 and TRBJ1-3, with D possibly being TRBD1 (5 bases). V lost 7 bases and J lost 1, with 17 bases in between. CDR3 length: 16 amino acids. Germline V gene data show CDR1 as MDHEN and CDR2 as SYDVKM.

This clone has only a few counts. This rearrangement joins TRBV5-6 to TRBJ1-2; 8 bases agree with TRBD1. Trimming removed 4 bases from V and 4 bases from J; junction bases left unmatched: 6. Per the germline V gene, CDR1 is SGHDT and CDR2 is YYEEEE. The CDR3 spans 14 residues. CDR3 in amino acids: CASSAGGTGYGYTF. CDR3 in DNA: TGTGCCAGCAGCGCCGGCGGGACAGGCTATGGCTACACCTTC.

The chain joins TRBV7-2 to TRBJ1-1, with 8 bases that match TRBD1. The CDR3 loop spans 13 amino acids. Trimming at V came to 6 bases and at J to 5 bases, leaving 5 bases not matched to a gene. CDR1 is SGHTA, CDR2 FQGNSA, per germline. The CDR3 region is CASRVDRGTEAFF. CDR3 sequence (DNA): TGTGCCAGCAGGGTCGACAGGGGAACTGAAGCTTTCTTT.